The T cell receptor (beta chain) under discussion was sequenced for a study of blood T cell repertoires in COVID-19 (dated by TCRdb to about 2020). Turning to the overall study: Samples from collaborators originated in the United States, Italy and Spain and spanned both the acute and convalescent phases of COVID-19. The prospective study material was composed of cDNA or gDNA derived from T cells, B-cell-depleted T cells, or PBMCs. Subjects who had been exposed to COVID-19, were actively infected with it, or had recovered from it provided the deeply sampled blood TCRbeta repertoires that made up the dataset. A freely available public database, intended as a resource for researchers studying the immune response to SARS-CoV-2, is where the repertoires were released. The samples were drawn from the first 160 participants of the ongoing ImmuneRACE study and from 1,254 subjects provided by 6 global collaborators. The sample metadata nearly always contained a de-identified subject ID, COVID-19 status, age in years and sex. HLA class I and class II types, where available, came from metadata supplied by the sample provider rather than from assay-based typing. The research as a whole found: How much clinical and demographic metadata was included differed by source and by participant, and the metadata was provided uncurated.

CDR1 and CDR2 (MDHEN, SYDVKM) derive from the germline V gene. The V end loses 5 bases and the J end loses 6 bases, and a stretch of 17 bases separates them. The CDR3 goes from the cysteine to the phenylalanine over 16 residues. The only DNA kept is the CDR3, 48 bases in frame from the first base. About this clone: This clone's antigen is unknown. Base qualities are not at hand, and no much larger clone is one base apart.

The collaborating institutions used their own protocols to collect whole blood in K2EDTA tubes. Collaborator samples were shipped for TCRbeta analysis as frozen whole blood, isolated PBMCs, or DNA extracted from either sample type. TCRbeta CDR3 regions were amplified from genomic DNA using the immunoSEQ Assay, a bias-controlled multiplex PCR. The paper's processing steps were these. Nucleated cell counts per sample were estimated from amplification of reference gene primers within the assay. To quantify the absolute abundance of each unique TCRbeta CDR3 rearrangement, sequence reads were collapsed and filtered. For each sample, productive Simpson clonality was calculated as the square root of Simpson's diversity index over productive rearrangements. TCRdb's version of the immuneACCESS table is confined to in-frame rearrangements and falls short of the full clone set. An unresolved V gene accounts for under half of the shortfall where checked; the remainder is of unknown origin. The V and J calls and clone size were taken over from that table, and D and trimming were inferred from the DNA. This sample is represented by about 400,000 clones; roughly 86% of them were singletons. Together, the top ten hold 3% of the sample.

The sequencing input was peripheral blood. This TCR came from a human donor in a cohort sampled during active COVID-19. The V gene is TRBV28 and the J gene is TRBJ1-6, with TRBD1 as a weak D call on 6 bases. CDR3 protein: CASSLGRGEGNSPLHF. The DNA sequence is as follows: TGTGCCAGCAGTCTAGGCAGGGGTGAGGGTAATTCACCCCTCCACTTT.